This T cell receptor (beta chain) comes out of a study of control samples from healthy donors and cancer patients. Clones were read by immunoSEQ multiplex PCR, and TCRdb kept only the in-frame ones, dropping some. Among roughly 160,000 clones, around nine tenths were seen once, and the ten largest hold roughly 5.3%. The CDR3 totals 17 residues. Germline CDR1 reads MDHEN; CDR2 reads SYDVKM. J lost 10 bases, V lost 6 bases, and 13 bases had no gene match. This clonotype originated in a woman aged 30 to 39 in good health. The V call is TRBV28, the J call TRBJ2-1; 15 bases align to TRBD2. Sequencing was performed on blood. The CDR3 sequence is CASSKLGLAGGPGEQFF. Here the CDR3 DNA reads TGTGCCAGCAGCAAACTCGGACTAGCGGGAGGGCCAGGGGAGCAGTTCTTC.